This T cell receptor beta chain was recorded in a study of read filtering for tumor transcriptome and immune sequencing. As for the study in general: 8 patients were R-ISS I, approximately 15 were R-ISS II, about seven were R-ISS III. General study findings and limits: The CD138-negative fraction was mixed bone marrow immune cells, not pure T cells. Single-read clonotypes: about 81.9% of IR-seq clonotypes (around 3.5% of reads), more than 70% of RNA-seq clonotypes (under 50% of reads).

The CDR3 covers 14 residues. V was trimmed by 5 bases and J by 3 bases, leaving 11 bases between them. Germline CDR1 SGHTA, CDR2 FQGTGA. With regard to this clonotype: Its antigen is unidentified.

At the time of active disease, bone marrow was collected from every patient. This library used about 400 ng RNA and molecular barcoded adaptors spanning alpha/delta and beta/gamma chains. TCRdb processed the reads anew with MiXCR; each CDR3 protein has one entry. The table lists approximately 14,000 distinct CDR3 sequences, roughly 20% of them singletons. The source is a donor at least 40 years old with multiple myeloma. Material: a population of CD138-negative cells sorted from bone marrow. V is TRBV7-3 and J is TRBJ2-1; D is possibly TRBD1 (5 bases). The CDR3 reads CASSGAGNYNEQFF. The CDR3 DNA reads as TGTGCCAGCAGCGGGGCAGGGAACTACAATGAGCAGTTCTTC.